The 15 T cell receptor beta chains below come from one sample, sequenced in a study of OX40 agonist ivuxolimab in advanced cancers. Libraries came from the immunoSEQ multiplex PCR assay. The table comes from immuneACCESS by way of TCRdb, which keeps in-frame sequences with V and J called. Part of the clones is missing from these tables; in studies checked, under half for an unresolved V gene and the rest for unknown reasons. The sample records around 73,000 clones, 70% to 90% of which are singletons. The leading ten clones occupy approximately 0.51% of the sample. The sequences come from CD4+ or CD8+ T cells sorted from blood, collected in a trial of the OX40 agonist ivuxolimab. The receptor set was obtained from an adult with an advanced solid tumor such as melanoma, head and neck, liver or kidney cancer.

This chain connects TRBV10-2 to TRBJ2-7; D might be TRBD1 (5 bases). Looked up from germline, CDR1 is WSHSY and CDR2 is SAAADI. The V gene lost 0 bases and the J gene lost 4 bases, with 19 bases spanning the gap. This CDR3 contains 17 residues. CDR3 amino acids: CASSESQGRPFEYEQYF. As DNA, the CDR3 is TGCGCCAGCAGTGAGTCGCAGGGTCGTCCCTTTGAGTACGAGCAGTACTTC.

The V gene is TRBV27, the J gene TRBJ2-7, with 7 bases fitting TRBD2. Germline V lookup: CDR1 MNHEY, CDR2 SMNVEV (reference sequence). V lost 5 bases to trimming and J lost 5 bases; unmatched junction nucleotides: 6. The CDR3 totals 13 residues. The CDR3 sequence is CASSTITSDEQYF. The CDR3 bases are TGTGCCAGCAGTACGATAACTAGCGACGAGCAGTACTTC.

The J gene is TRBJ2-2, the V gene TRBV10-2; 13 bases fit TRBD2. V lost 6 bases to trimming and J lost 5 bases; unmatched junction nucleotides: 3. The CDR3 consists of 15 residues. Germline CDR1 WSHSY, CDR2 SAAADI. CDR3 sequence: CASRLAGGWTGELFF. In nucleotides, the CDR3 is TGCGCCAGCAGACTAGCGGGAGGGTGGACCGGGGAGCTGTTTTTT.

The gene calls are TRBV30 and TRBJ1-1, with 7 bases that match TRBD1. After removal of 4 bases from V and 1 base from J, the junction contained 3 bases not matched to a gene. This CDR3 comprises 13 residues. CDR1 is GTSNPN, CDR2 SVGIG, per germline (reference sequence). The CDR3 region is CAWTGQPNTEAFF. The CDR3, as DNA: TGTGCCTGGACGGGACAGCCGAACACTGAAGCTTTCTTT.

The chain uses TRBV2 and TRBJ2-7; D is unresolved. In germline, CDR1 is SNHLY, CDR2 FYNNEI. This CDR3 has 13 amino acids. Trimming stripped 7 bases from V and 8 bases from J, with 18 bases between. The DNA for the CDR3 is TGTGCCAGCAATCGGCTAGGCCTAACACAGCAGTACTTC. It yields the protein CASNRLGLTQQYF.

The CDR3 here is CASSPDGLAVLQETQYF. The DNA of the CDR3 is TGTGCCAGCAGCCCAGATGGACTAGCGGTCCTACAAGAGACCCAGTACTTC. The chain carries TRBV11-2 and TRBJ2-5; 10 bases line up with TRBD2. V shed 5 bases, J shed 2 bases, and the junction held 11 bases outside the gene matches. CDR3 length equals 17 residues. The germline CDR1 and CDR2 sequences are SGHAT and FQNNGV.

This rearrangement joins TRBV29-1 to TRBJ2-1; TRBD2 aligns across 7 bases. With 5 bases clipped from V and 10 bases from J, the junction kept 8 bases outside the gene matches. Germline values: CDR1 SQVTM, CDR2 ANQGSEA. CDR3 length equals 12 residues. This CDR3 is CSVRDPGGEQFF. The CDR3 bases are TGCAGCGTTCGGGATCCCGGGGGGGAGCAGTTCTTC.

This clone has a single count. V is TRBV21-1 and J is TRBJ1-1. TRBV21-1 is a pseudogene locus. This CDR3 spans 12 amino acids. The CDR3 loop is CASSKGDTEAFF. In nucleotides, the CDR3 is TGTGCCAGCAGCAAAGGAGACACTGAAGCTTTCTTT.

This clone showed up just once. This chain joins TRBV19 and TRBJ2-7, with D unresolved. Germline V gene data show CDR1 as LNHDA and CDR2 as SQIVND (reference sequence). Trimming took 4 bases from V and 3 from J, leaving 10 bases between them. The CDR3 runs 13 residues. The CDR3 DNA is TGTGCCAGTAGTACCCGACCAAACTACGAGCAGTACTTC. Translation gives CASSTRPNYEQYF.

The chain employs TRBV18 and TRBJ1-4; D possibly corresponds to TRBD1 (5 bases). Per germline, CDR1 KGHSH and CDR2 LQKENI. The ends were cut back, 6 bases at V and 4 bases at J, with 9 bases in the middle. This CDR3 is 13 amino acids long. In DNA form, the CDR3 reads TGTGCCAGCTCCCCGGACATTAATGAAAAACTGTTTTTT. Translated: CASSPDINEKLFF.

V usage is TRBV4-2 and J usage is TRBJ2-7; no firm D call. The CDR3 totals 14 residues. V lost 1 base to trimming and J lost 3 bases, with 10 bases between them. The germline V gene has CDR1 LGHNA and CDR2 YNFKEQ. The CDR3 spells CASSQGGVGYEQYF. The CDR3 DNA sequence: TGTGCCAGCAGCCAAGGGGGTGTGGGCTACGAGCAGTACTTC.

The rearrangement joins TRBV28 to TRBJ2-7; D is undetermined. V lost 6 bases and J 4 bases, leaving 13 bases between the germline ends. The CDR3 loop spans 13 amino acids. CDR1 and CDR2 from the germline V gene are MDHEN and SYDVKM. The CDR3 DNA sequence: TGTGCCAGCAGCCCTCCCGGGTTATACGAGCAGTACTTC. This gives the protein CASSPPGLYEQYF.

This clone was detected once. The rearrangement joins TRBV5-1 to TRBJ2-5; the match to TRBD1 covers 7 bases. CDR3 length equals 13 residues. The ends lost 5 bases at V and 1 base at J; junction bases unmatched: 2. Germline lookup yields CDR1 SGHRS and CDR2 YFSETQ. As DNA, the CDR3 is TGCGCCAGCAGGGACAGGACCCAAGAGACCCAGTACTTC. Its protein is CASRDRTQETQYF. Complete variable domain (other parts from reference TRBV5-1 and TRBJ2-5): KAGVTQTPRYLIKTRGQQVTLSCSPISGHRSVSWYQQTPGQGLQFLFEYFSETQRNKGNFPGRFSGRQFSNSRSEMNVSTLELGDSALYLCASRDRTQETQYFGPGTRLLVL.

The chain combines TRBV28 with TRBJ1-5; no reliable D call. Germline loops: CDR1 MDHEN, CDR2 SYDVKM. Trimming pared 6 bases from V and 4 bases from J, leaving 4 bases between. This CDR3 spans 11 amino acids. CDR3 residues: CASRNNQPQHF. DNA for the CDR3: TGTGCCAGCAGGAATAATCAGCCCCAGCATTTT.

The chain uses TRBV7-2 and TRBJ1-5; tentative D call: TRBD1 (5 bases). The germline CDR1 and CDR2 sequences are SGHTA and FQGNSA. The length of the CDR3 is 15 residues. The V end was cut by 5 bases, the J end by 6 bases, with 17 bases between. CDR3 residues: CASSQTWAGTQPQHF. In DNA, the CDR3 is TGTGCCAGCAGCCAGACTTGGGCAGGGACTCAGCCCCAGCATTTT.